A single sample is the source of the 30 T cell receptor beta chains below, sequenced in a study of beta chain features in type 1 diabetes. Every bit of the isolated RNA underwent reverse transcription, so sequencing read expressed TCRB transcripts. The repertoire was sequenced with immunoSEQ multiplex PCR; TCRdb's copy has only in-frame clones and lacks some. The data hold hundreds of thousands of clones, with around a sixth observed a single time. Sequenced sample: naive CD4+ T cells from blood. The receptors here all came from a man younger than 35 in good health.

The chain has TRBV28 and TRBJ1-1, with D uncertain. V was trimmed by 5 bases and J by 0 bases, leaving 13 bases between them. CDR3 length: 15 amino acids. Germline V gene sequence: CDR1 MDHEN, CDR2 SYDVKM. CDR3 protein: CASSPPVVMNTEAFF. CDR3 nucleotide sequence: TGTGCCAGCAGTCCCCCCGTCGTCATGAACACTGAAGCTTTCTTT.

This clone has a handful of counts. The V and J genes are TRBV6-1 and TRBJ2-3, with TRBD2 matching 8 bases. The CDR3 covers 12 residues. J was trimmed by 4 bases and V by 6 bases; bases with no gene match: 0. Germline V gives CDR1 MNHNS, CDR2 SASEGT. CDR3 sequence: CASRTSADTQYF. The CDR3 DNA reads TGTGCCAGCAGGACTAGCGCAGATACGCAGTATTTT.

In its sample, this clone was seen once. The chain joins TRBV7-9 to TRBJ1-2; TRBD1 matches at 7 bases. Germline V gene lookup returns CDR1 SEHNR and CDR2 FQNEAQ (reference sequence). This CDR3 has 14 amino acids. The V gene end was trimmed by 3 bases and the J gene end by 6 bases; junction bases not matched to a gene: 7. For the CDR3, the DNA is TGTGCCAGCAGCTTGGCAACGACAGGGAATGGCTACACCTTC. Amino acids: CASSLATTGNGYTF.

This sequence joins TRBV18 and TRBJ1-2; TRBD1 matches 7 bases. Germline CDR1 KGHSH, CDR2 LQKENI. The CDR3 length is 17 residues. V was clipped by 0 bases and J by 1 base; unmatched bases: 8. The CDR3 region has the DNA TGTGCCAGCTCACCACCCGCCGGGACAGAGAATAACTATGGCTACACCTTC. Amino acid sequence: CASSPPAGTENNYGYTF.

The CDR3 sequence: CSVYGKYRGRTNEKLFF. The CDR3 coding sequence is TGCAGCGTTTATGGAAAATACAGGGGACGGACTAATGAAAAACTGTTTTTT. The rearrangement links TRBV29-1 to TRBJ1-4; 7 nucleotides line up with TRBD1. The CDR3 loop spans 17 amino acids. Germline loops: CDR1 SQVTM, CDR2 ANQGSEA. V shed 5 bases and J 2 bases; nucleotides not matched to a gene: 14. The full variable domain, in which reference TRBV29-1 and TRBJ1-4 provide the parts outside the CDR3, is SAVISQKPSRDICQRGTSLTIQCQVDSQVTMMFWYRQQPGQSLTLIATANQGSEATYESGFVIDKFPISRPNLTFSTLTVSNMSPEDSSIYLCSVYGKYRGRTNEKLFFGSGTQLSVL.

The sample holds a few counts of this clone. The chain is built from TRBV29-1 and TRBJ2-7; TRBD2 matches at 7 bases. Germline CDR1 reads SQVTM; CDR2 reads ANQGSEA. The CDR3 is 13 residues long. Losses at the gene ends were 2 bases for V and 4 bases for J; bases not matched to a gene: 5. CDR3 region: CSVEISGGYEQYF. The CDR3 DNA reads TGCAGCGTTGAAATTTCGGGGGGTTACGAGCAGTACTTC.

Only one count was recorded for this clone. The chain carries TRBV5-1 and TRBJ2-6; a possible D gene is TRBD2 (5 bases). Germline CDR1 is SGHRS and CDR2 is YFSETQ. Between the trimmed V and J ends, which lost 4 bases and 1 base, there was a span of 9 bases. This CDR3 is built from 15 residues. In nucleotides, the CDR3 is TGCGCCAGCAGCCACGGGATGTCTGGGGCCAACGTCCTGACTTTC. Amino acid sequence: CASSHGMSGANVLTF.

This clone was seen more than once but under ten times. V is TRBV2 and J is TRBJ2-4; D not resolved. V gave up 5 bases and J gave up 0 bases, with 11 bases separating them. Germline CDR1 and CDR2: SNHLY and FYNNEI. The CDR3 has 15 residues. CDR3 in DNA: TGTGCCAGCAGTAAAACAGTTCTAGCCAAAAACATTCAGTACTTC. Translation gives CASSKTVLAKNIQYF.

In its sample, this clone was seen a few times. CDR3 sequence: CATSRLRLRGQGNTEAFF. CDR3 in DNA: TGTGCCACCAGCAGGTTAAGGTTACGAGGACAGGGAAACACTGAAGCTTTCTTT. The chain links TRBV15 to TRBJ1-1; 8 bases are a match to TRBD1. The CDR3 spans 18 residues. Trimming removed 3 bases from V and 2 bases from J; junction bases left unmatched: 14. The germline V gene encodes CDR1 LNHNV and CDR2 YYDKDF (reference sequence). Full variable domain (rest looked up from reference TRBV15 and TRBJ1-1): DAMVIQNPRYQVTQFGKPVTLSCSQTLNHNVMYWYQQKSSQAPKLLFHYYDKDFNNEADTPDNFQSRRPNTSFCFLDIRSPGLGDTAMYLCATSRLRLRGQGNTEAFFGQGTRLTVV.

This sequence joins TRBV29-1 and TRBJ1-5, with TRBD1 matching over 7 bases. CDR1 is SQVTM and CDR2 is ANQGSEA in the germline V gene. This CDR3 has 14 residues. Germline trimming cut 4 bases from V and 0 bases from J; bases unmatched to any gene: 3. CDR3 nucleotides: TGCAGCGTTGGAGGGACAGATAGCAATCAGCCCCAGCATTTT. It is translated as CSVGGTDSNQPQHF.

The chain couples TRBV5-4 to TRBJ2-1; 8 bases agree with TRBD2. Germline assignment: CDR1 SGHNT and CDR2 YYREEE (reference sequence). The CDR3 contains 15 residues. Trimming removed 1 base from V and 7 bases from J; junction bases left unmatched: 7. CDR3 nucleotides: TGTGCCAGCAGCTTGCCTGGACTAGCTCGAAATGAGCAGTTCTTC. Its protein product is CASSLPGLARNEQFF.

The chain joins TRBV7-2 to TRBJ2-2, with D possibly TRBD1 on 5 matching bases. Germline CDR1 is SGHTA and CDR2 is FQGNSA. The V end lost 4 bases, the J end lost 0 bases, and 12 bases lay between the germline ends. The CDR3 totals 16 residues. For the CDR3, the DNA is TGTGCCAGCAGCTGGGGCGGCATCGCGAACACCGGGGAGCTGTTTTTT. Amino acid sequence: CASSWGGIANTGELFF.

CDR3 loop: CASSFLSRRGDYEQYF. The CDR3 DNA is TGTGCCAGCAGCTTTCTCTCTCGGCGGGGAGACTACGAGCAGTACTTC. J is TRBJ2-7 and V is TRBV13; tentatively, D is TRBD2 (6 bases). The germline V gene encodes CDR1 PRHDT and CDR2 FYEKMQ (reference sequence). The CDR3 spans 16 residues. V was cut by 3 bases and J by 3 bases, with 18 bases left in between.

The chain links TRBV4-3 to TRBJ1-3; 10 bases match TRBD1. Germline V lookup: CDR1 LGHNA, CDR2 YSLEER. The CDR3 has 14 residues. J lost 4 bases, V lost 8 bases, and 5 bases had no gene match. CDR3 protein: CASRGQGTGNTIYF. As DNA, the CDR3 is TGCGCCAGCCGGGGACAGGGGACCGGAAACACCATATATTTT.

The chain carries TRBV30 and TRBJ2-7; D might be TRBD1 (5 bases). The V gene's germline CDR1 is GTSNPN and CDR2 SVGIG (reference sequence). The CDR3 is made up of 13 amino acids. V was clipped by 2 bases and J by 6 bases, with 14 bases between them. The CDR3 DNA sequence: TGTGCCTGGAGTCGGCAGGGTTATTCCGAGCAGTACTTC. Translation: CAWSRQGYSEQYF. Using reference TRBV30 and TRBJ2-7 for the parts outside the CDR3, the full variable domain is SQTIHQWPATLVQPVGSPLSLECTVEGTSNPNLYWYRQAAGRGLQLLFYSVGIGQISSEVPQNLSASRPQDRQFILSSKKLLLSDSGFYLCAWSRQGYSEQYFGPGTRLTVT.

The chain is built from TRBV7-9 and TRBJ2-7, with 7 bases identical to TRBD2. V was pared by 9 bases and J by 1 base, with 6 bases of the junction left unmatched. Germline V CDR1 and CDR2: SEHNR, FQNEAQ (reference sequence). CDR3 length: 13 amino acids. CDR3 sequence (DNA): TGTGCCAGTACCACGGGGGGTTCCTACGAGCAGTACTTC. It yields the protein CASTTGGSYEQYF. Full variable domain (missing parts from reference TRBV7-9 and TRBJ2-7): DTGVSQNPRHKITKRGQNVTFRCDPISEHNRLYWYRQTLGQGPEFLTYFQNEAQLEKSRLLSDRFSAERPKGSFSTLEIQRTEQGDSAMYLCASTTGGSYEQYFGPGTRLTVT.

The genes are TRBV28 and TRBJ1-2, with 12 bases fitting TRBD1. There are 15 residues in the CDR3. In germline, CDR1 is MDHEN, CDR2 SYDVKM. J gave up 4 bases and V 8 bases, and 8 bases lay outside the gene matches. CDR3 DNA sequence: TGTGCCAGCCGGTCGGGACAGGGGGCCAGCTATGGCTACACCTTC. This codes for CASRSGQGASYGYTF.

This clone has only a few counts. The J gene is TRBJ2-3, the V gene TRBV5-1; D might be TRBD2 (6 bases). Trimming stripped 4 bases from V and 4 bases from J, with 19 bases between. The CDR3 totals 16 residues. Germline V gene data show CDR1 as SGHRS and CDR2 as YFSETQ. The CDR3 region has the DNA TGCGCCAGCAGCCCGCCTTCAGGAGGGCGCCCAGATACGCAGTATTTT. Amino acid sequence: CASSPPSGGRPDTQYF.

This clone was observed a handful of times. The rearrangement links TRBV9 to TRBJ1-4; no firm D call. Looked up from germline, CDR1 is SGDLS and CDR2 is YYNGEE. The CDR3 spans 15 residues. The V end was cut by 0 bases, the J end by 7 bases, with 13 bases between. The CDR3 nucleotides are TGTGCCAGCAGCGTAGCTACGCACCTCGGTGAAAAACTGTTTTTT. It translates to CASSVATHLGEKLFF.

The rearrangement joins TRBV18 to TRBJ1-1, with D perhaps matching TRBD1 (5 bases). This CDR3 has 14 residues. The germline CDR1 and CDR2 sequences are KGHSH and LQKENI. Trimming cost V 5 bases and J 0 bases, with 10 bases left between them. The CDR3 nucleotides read TGTGCCAGCTCAGCAGGGTTGTTGAACACTGAAGCTTTCTTT. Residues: CASSAGLLNTEAFF. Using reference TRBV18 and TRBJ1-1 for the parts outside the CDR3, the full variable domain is NAGVMQNPRHLVRRRGQEARLRCSPMKGHSHVYWYRQLPEEGLKFMVYLQKENIIDESGMPKERFSAEFPKEGPSILRIQQVVRGDSAAYFCASSAGLLNTEAFFGQGTRLTVV.

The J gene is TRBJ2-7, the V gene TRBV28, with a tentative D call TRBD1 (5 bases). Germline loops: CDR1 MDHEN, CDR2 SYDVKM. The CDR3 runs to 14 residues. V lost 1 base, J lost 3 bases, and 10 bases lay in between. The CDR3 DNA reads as TGTGCCAGCAGTTTATACAGGAGTGGCTACGAGCAGTACTTC. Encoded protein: CASSLYRSGYEQYF.

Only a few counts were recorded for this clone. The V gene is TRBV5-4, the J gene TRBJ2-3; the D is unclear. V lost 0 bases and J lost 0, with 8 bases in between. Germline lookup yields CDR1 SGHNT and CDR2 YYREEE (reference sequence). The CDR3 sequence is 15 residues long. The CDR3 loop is CASSLAGSSTDTQYF. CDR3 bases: TGTGCCAGCAGCTTGGCTGGCTCTAGCACAGATACGCAGTATTTT.

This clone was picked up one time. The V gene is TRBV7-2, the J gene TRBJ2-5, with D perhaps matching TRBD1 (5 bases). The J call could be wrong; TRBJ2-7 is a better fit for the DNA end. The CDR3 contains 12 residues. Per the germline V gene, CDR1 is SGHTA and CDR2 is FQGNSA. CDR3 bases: TGTGCCAGCAGCTTAAGGGGTACCGAGCAGTACTTC. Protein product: CASSLRGTEQYF.

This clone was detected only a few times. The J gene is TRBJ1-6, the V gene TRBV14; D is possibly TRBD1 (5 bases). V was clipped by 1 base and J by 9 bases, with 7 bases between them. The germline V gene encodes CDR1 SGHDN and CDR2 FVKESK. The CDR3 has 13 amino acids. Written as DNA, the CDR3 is TGTGCCAGCAGCCAAGCCAGGGCTTCACCCCTCCACTTT. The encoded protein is CASSQARASPLHF.

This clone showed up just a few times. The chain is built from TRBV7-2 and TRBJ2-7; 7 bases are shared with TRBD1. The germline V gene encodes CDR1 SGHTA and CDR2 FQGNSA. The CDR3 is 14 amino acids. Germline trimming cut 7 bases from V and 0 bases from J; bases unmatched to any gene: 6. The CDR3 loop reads CASKDGTVSYEQYF. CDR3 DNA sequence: TGTGCCAGCAAGGACGGGACAGTCTCCTACGAGCAGTACTTC.

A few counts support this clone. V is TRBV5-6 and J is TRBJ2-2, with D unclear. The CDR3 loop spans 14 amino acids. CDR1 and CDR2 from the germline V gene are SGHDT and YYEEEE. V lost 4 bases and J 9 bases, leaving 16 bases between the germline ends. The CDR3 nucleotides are TGTGCCAGCAGCCCGACTGGTTTAAGGAGGGAGCTGTTTTTT. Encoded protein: CASSPTGLRRELFF.

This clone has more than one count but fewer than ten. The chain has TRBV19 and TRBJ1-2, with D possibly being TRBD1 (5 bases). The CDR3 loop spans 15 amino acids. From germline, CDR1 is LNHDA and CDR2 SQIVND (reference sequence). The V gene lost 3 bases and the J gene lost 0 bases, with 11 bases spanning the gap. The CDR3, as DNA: TGTGCCAGTAGTATTTCAGGGATCGCTAACTATGGCTACACCTTC. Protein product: CASSISGIANYGYTF.

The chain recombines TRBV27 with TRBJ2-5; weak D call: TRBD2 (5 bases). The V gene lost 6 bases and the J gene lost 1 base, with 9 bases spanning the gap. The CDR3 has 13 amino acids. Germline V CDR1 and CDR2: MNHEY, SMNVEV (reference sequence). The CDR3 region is CASSPGIQETQYF. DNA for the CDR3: TGTGCCAGCAGCCCCGGGATCCAAGAGACCCAGTACTTC.

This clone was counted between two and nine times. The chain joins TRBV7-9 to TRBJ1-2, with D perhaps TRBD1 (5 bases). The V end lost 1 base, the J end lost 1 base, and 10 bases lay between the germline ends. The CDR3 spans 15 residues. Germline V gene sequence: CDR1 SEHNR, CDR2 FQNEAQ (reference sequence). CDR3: CASSLVRQRNYGYTF. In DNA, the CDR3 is TGTGCCAGCAGCTTAGTGAGACAGCGTAACTATGGCTACACCTTC.

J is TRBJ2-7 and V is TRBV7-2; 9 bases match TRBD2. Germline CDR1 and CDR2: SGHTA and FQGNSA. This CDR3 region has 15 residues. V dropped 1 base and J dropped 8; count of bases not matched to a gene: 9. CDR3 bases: TGTGCCAGCAGCTTAGGACTAGCGGTCCTACGAAAGCAGTACTTC. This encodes CASSLGLAVLRKQYF.